The TCR beta chain described here comes from a study of CD8 T cells in Susac syndrome. CD8+ and CD4+ T cells taken from blood had their TCR beta sequenced. RNA was extracted with the RNeasy kit, and a quantity of 0.5 to 1 ug was reverse transcribed using random hexamers. In TCRdb, the immunoSEQ multiplex PCR reads were re-called with MiXCR into one record per CDR3 protein. The table shows a few hundred thousand distinct CDR3 sequences, with about 93% occurring only once. CDR3 length equals 15 residues. V shed 4 bases and J 5 bases; nucleotides not matched to a gene: 5. Germline V CDR1 and CDR2: MGHRA, YSYEKL.

The chain carries TRBV4-1 and TRBJ2-5; 12 nucleotides line up with TRBD2. The receptor comes from a human donor with multiple sclerosis. Sequenced material: CD8+ T cells from PBMCs. CDR3 loop: CASSLTSGSWETQYF. CDR3 coding DNA: TGCGCCAGCAGCCTGACTAGCGGGAGTTGGGAGACCCAGTACTTC.